Given below is one T cell receptor beta chain in context. Authors' analysis steps: Junction-only immunoSEQ data arrived without quality scores, meaning filtering differed. The method was immunoSEQ multiplex PCR; TCRdb's version includes in-frame clones alone and lacks a portion of them. V, J and clone size derive from that table, while D and trimming were established from the DNA sequence. The table shows around 1.4 million clones, with 98% occurring only once. CDR3 length: 15 residues. Trimming pared 3 bases from V and 1 base from J, leaving 10 bases between. Germline CDR1 LGHNA, CDR2 YSLEER. This sample was taken from a study of shared clonotypes between healthy human individuals.

The J gene is TRBJ1-5, the V gene TRBV4-3; TRBD1 is a possible D gene (5 bases). The receptor comes from a man younger than 40 in good health. The sequenced sample consisted of naive CD4+ T cells sorted from blood. The subset is: CD45RA+ positively selected. CDR3 sequence: CASSHGAGSNQPQHF. CDR3 nucleotide sequence: TGCGCCAGCAGCCATGGGGCAGGAAGCAATCAGCCCCAGCATTTT.